This passage covers 8 T cell receptor beta chains from one sample sequenced in a study of T cell repertoires in cytomegalovirus infection. TCRdb redid the calling of the reads with MiXCR, one entry per CDR3 protein. Of fewer than 250,000 distinct CDR3 sequences in the sample, 22% were seen once. The source material was CD8+ T cells from PBMCs. These receptors came from a human donor in good health (CMV status not recorded). Some clones in this sample may be carry-over from other donors' samples.

The chain carries TRBV6-5 and TRBJ2-7; 7 bases agree with TRBD2. This CDR3 comprises 15 residues. The V segment lost 2 bases and the J segment 3 bases; nucleotides outside the gene matches: 7. The germline V gene encodes CDR1 MNHEY and CDR2 SVGAGI. CDR3 protein: CASSYGGGSHYEQYF. DNA for the CDR3: TGTGCCAGCAGTTACGGCGGGGGATCCCACTACGAGCAGTACTTC.

This clonotype was seen ten or more times. The chain employs TRBV7-9 and TRBJ2-3; TRBD2 is a possible D gene (6 bases). The germline V gene encodes CDR1 SEHNR and CDR2 FQNEAQ (reference sequence). The CDR3 is made up of 15 amino acids. CDR3 loop: CSSHTEGGWPDTQYF. CDR3 DNA sequence: TGTTCTTCCCACACCGAGGGAGGTTGGCCAGATACGCAGTATTTT.

The chain carries TRBV2 and TRBJ2-7, with D unresolved. Germline lookup yields CDR1 SNHLY and CDR2 FYNNEI. This CDR3 is built from 12 residues. The V end was cut by 8 bases, the J end by 4 bases, with 12 bases between. The CDR3 loop is CASSLQTYEQYF. The DNA for the CDR3 is TGTGCCAGCTCGCTACAGACATACGAGCAGTACTTC.

This clonotype has only a few counts. This chain links TRBV7-6 with TRBJ2-1; TRBD1 matches at 7 bases. Germline assignment: CDR1 SGHVS and CDR2 FNYEAQ. V was pared by 10 bases and J by 6 bases, with 6 bases of the junction left unmatched. This CDR3 is built from 12 residues. CDR3 DNA: TGTGCCACCGGGACAGAGATCAATGAGCAGTTCTTC. It specifies CATGTEINEQFF.

J is TRBJ2-7 and V is TRBV27; 8 bases are shared with TRBD2. This CDR3 has 13 amino acids. Germline values: CDR1 MNHEY, CDR2 SMNVEV (reference sequence). The junction had 2 bases not matched to a gene; V was cut back by 6 bases and J by 1 base. The CDR3, as DNA: TGTGCCAGCAGGAGCGGGAGTTCCTACGAGCAGTACTTC. It is translated as CASRSGSSYEQYF.

The chain uses TRBV10-3 and TRBJ2-7; D may be TRBD1 (6 bases). CDR3 length equals 13 residues. The V gene's germline CDR1 is ENHRY and CDR2 SYGVKD. The germline V and J ends were trimmed by 4 bases and 0 bases, with 7 bases remaining between them. The CDR3 spells CAISGDNSYEQYF. CDR3 nucleotides: TGTGCCATCAGTGGGGACAACTCCTACGAGCAGTACTTC.

This clonotype was recorded at least ten times. The chain couples TRBV10-3 to TRBJ2-5; D is perhaps TRBD1 or TRBD2 (6 bases each). The germline V gene encodes CDR1 ENHRY and CDR2 SYGVKD. V was pared by 0 bases and J by 5 bases, with 13 bases between. The CDR3 totals 15 residues. The CDR3 sequence is CAISESTGGGETQYF. The CDR3 region has the DNA TGTGCCATCAGTGAGTCTACCGGGGGCGGGGAGACCCAGTACTTC.

The CDR3 sequence is CSARGDLGTVNYGYTF. In DNA form, the CDR3 reads TGCAGTGCTAGAGGGGATCTTGGGACAGTTAACTATGGCTACACCTTC. V usage is TRBV20-1 and J usage is TRBJ1-2; TRBD1 agrees at 7 bases. The germline V gene encodes CDR1 DFQATT and CDR2 SNEGSKA (reference sequence). V lost 1 base to trimming and J lost 1 base; unmatched junction nucleotides: 9. This CDR3 spans 16 amino acids.